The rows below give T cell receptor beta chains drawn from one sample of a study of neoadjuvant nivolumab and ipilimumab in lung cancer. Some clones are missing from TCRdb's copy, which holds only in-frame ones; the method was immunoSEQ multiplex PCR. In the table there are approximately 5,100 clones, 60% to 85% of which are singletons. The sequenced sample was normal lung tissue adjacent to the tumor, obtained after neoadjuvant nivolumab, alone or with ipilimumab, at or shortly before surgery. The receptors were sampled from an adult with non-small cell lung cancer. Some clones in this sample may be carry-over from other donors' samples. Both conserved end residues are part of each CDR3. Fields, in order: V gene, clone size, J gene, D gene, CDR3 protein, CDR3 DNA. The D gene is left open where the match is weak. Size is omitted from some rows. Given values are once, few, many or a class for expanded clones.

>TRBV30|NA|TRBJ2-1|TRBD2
CACPHRGRDYNEQFF
TGTGCCTGCCCTCACCGCGGGAGGGACTACAATGAGCAGTTCTTC
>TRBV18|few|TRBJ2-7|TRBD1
CASSLDRVGSYEQYF
TGTGCCAGCTCACTTGACAGGGTGGGCTCCTACGAGCAGTACTTC
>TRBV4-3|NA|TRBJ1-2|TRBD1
CASSQDLGRGSYGYTF
TGCGCCAGCAGCCAAGATTTGGGCAGGGGGTCCTATGGCTACACCTTC
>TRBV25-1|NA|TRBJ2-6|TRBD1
CASSERDRGSGANVLTF
TGTGCCAGCAGTGAGCGGGACAGGGGTTCTGGGGCCAACGTCCTGACTTTC
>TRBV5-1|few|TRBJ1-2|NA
CASSFGGTYGYTF
TGCGCCAGCAGCTTTGGGGGAACCTATGGCTACACCTTC
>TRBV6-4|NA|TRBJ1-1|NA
CASSPDRGRRTEAFF
TGTGCCAGCAGTCCGGACCGGGGGCGCAGGACTGAAGCTTTCTTT
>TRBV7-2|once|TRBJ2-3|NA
CASSLDYLSTDTQYF
TGTGCCAGCAGCTTGGACTACCTGAGCACAGATACGCAGTATTTT
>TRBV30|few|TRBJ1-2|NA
CAWSVQGEGYTF
TGTGCCTGGAGTGTACAAGGGGAAGGCTACACCTTC
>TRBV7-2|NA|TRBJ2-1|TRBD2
CASSGSGMAYNEQFF
TGTGCCAGCAGCGGTAGCGGGATGGCTTACAATGAGCAGTTCTTC
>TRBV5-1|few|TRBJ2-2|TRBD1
CASRETGGFTGELFF
TGCGCCAGCAGGGAGACAGGGGGTTTCACCGGGGAGCTGTTTTTT
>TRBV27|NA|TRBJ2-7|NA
CASSERFYRDEQYF
TGTGCCAGCAGTGAGAGGTTTTACCGCGACGAGCAGTACTTC
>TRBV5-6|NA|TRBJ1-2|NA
CASSLVGSGYTF
TGTGCCAGCAGCTTGGTGGGTTCTGGCTACACCTTC
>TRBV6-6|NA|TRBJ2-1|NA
CASSYSTARGNEQFF
TGTGCCAGCAGTTACTCGACCGCGAGGGGCAATGAGCAGTTCTTC
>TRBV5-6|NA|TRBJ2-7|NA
CASSLQGYGYEQYF
TGTGCCAGCAGCTTACAGGGCTATGGCTACGAGCAGTACTTC
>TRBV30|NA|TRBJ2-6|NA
CGGRVASGANVLTF
TGTGGGGGAAGGGTAGCATCTGGGGCCAACGTCCTGACTTTC
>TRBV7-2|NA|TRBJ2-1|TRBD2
CASSLGGRPPSQQFF
TGTGCCAGCAGCTTAGGCGGGAGGCCCCCCAGTCAGCAGTTCTTC
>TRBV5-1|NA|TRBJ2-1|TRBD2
CASSFRAVGPMSGRANEQFF
TGCGCCAGCAGCTTCCGGGCAGTCGGCCCCATGAGCGGGAGGGCTAATGAGCAGTTCTTC
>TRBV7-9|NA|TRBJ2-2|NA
CASDINTGELFF
TGTGCCAGCGATATAAACACCGGGGAGCTGTTTTTT
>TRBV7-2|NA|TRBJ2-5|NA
CASSLESGFRETQYF
TGTGCCAGCAGCTTAGAGAGCGGGTTTCGGGAGACCCAGTACTTC
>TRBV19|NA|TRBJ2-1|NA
CASKRQDRPDNEQFF
TGTGCCAGTAAGAGGCAAGACAGGCCGGACAATGAGCAGTTCTTC
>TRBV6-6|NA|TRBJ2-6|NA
CASTEGANVLTF
TGTGCCAGCACGGAGGGGGCCAACGTCCTGACTTTC
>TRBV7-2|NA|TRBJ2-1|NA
CASSPPGEYEQFF
TGTGCCAGCAGCCCCCCGGGCGAGTATGAGCAGTTCTTC
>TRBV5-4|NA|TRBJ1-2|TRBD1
CASSQQGAKGYTF
TGTGCCAGCAGCCAACAGGGGGCGAAAGGCTACACCTTC
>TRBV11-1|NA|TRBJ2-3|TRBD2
CASSPRTSGRFDTQYF
TGTGCCAGCAGCCCGAGGACTAGCGGGAGGTTTGATACGCAGTATTTT
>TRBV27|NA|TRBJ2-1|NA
CASTRSGWGKNEQFF
TGTGCCAGCACCAGATCAGGGTGGGGGAAGAATGAGCAGTTCTTC
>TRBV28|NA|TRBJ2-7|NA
CASSLLTAYEQYF
TGTGCCAGCAGTTTACTCACAGCATACGAGCAGTACTTC
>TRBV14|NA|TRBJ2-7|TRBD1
CASSPRPGQGDYEQYF
TGTGCCAGCAGCCCGCGACCGGGACAGGGGGACTACGAGCAGTACTTC
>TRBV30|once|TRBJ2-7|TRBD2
CAWRLGGWVDEQYF
TGTGCCTGGAGATTGGGGGGGTGGGTTGACGAGCAGTACTTC
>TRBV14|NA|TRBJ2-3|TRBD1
CASSQGAPGTGSTDTQYF
TGTGCCAGCAGCCAAGGGGCCCCCGGGACAGGAAGCACAGATACGCAGTATTTT
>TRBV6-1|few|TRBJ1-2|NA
CATEELANYGYTF
TGTGCCACCGAGGAGTTAGCTAACTATGGCTACACCTTC
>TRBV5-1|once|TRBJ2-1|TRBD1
CASRWGQGSNEQFF
TGCGCCAGCAGGTGGGGACAGGGGAGCAATGAGCAGTTCTTC
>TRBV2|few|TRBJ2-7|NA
CASSEARFGAHAYEQYF
TGTGCCAGCAGTGAAGCGCGATTCGGGGCTCACGCCTACGAGCAGTACTTC
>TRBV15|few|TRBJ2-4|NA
CATSTSQNIQYF
TGTGCCACCAGCACATCCCAAAACATTCAGTACTTC
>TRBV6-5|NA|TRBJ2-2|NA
CASSYPGPPSGELFF
TGTGCCAGCAGTTATCCCGGACCTCCCTCCGGGGAGCTGTTTTTT
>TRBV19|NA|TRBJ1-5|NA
CASSTGEGNQPQHF
TGTGCCAGTAGTACAGGGGAGGGAAATCAGCCCCAGCATTTT
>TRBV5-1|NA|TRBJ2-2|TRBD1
CASSFRPQTGQGTGELFF
TGCGCCAGCAGCTTTCGACCCCAAACGGGACAGGGCACCGGGGAGCTGTTTTTT
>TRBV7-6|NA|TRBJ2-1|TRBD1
CASSLERTGGASSYNEQFF
TGTGCCAGCAGCCTAGAAAGGACAGGGGGCGCGAGCTCCTACAATGAGCAGTTCTTC
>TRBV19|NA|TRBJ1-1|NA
CASSMLGGAFF
TGTGCCAGTAGTATGCTTGGTGGAGCTTTCTTT
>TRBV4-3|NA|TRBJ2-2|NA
CASSQERLVTGELFF
TGCGCCAGCAGCCAAGAGCGACTCGTCACCGGGGAGCTGTTTTTT
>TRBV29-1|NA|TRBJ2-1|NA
CSVTRSNEQFF
TGCAGCGTTACCAGGAGCAATGAGCAGTTCTTC
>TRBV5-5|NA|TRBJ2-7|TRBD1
CASSQGVPYEQYF
TGTGCCAGCAGCCAGGGGGTTCCCTACGAGCAGTACTTC
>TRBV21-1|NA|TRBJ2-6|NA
CASSTSSGQGQTNVLTF
TGTGCCAGCAGCACCTCGTCAGGGCAGGGACAGACCAACGTCCTGACTTTC
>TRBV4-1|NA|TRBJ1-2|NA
CASSQGPSGYTF
TGCGCCAGCAGCCAAGGCCCTTCGGGCTACACCTTC
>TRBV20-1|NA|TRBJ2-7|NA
CSAREEYEQYF
TGCAGTGCTAGGGAGGAATACGAGCAGTACTTC
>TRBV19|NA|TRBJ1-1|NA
CASSIDRRKNTEAFF
TGTGCCAGTAGTATAGACAGACGGAAGAACACTGAAGCTTTCTTT
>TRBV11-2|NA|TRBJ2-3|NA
CASSLDRAGTDTQYF
TGTGCCAGCAGCTTAGATCGGGCGGGCACAGATACGCAGTATTTT
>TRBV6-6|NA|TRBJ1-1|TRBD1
CASSTHDRAAEAFF
TGTGCCAGCAGTACCCACGACAGGGCGGCTGAAGCTTTCTTT
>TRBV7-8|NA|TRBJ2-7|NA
CASSPRQENYEQYF
TGTGCCAGCAGCCCTCGACAGGAGAATTACGAGCAGTACTTC
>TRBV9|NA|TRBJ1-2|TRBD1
CASSSRISGTGGGGYTF
TGTGCCAGCAGCTCTAGGATCTCCGGGACAGGGGGCGGTGGCTACACCTTC
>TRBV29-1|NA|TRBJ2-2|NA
CSAARTANTGELFF
TGCAGCGCCGCGAGGACAGCGAACACCGGGGAGCTGTTTTTT
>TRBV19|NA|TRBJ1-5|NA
CASSNLPSRNQPQHF
TGTGCCAGTAGTAACCTTCCCTCGCGCAATCAGCCCCAGCATTTT
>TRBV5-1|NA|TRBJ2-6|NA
CASSSVPGHFSGANVLTF
TGCGCCAGCAGCTCTGTTCCGGGACACTTCTCTGGGGCCAACGTCCTGACTTTC
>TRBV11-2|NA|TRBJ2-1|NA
CASSSSGFNNEQFF
TGTGCCAGCAGCTCTTCGGGTTTTAACAATGAGCAGTTCTTC
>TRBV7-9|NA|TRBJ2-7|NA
CASSLGSSGYEQYF
TGTGCCAGCAGCTTAGGTTCTTCGGGGTACGAGCAGTACTTC